The clone carrying this TCR beta chain was observed many times. Trimming stripped 3 bases from V and 5 bases from J, with 11 bases between. The V gene's germline CDR1 is MGHRA and CDR2 YSYEKL. This CDR3 has 14 residues. The authors obtained over 160 million TCR-beta sequences from 15-18 subjects per sequencing run. TCRdb fed the 5' RACE reads into MiXCR, producing one record per CDR3 protein. The sample has around 37,000 distinct CDR3 sequences, 8.5% to 14% seen once. This record comes from a study of neurological immune-mediated disorders. The time point was: technical triplicate 1. The receptor's source is a man aged 60 to 69 with HTLV-1-associated myelopathy (HAM/TSP). The source material was PBMCs. The rearrangement uses TRBV4-1 and TRBJ2-4, with D perhaps assigned TRBD1 or TRBD2 (6 bases each). CDR3 amino acids: CASSQTGAENIQYF. The CDR3 coding sequence is TGCGCCAGCAGCCAGACGGGGGCGGAAAACATTCAGTACTTC.